Following are 8 T cell receptor beta chains from one sample sequenced in a study of T cell clones after liver transplantation. Data came from immunoSEQ multiplex PCR; TCRdb stores just in-frame clones and leaves some out. The sample has roughly 100,000 clones, under 90% seen once. This sample comprised CD4+ T cells from blood, obtained approximately 43 months after liver transplant. These receptors were taken from a human patient who received a liver transplant. T cells may partly derive from the graft donor.

Only a few counts were recorded for this clone. J is TRBJ1-6 and V is TRBV19; TRBD1 aligns across 8 bases. CDR1 is LNHDA and CDR2 is SQIVND in the germline V gene (reference sequence). The V segment lost 5 bases and the J segment 10 bases; nucleotides outside the gene matches: 7. The CDR3 consists of 14 residues. The CDR3 nucleotides are TGTGCCAGTAGTCCGGACAGGGTGGGATCACCCCTCCACTTT. It encodes CASSPDRVGSPLHF.

This chain uses TRBV28 with TRBJ2-5; D is unresolved. CDR1 and CDR2 (germline): MDHEN, SYDVKM. The CDR3 has 13 residues. The germline V and J ends were trimmed by 5 bases and 0 bases, with 7 bases remaining between them. The CDR3 region has the DNA TGTGCCAGCAGTGATCTGTACCAAGAGACCCAGTACTTC. It translates to CASSDLYQETQYF.

V is TRBV19 and J is TRBJ1-5; tentative D call: TRBD1 (6 bases). The CDR3 length is 14 residues. Trimming took off 5 bases at V and 7 bases at J, with 15 bases between the two ends. Looked up from germline, CDR1 is LNHDA and CDR2 is SQIVND (reference sequence). The CDR3 spells CASSLGTGRQPQHF. CDR3 bases: TGTGCCAGTAGTCTGGGAACAGGGAGACAGCCCCAGCATTTT.

The CDR3 is CASSHPGGLTFPLEQFF. CDR3 DNA sequence: TGTGCCAGCAGCCACCCAGGGGGACTTACCTTTCCCCTTGAGCAGTTCTTC. V is TRBV21-1 and J is TRBJ2-1; the table's D gene call, TRBD1, was not cross checked with the DNA. TRBV21-1 is described as a pseudogene. This CDR3 comprises 17 residues.

With respect to this clone: Different DNA sequences within this sample yield the same CDR3. The chain uses TRBV28 and TRBJ1-2, with TRBD1 identical over 9 bases. Trimming cost V 5 bases and J 2 bases; bases outside gene matches: 3. CDR1 is MDHEN, CDR2 SYDVKM, per germline. CDR3 length: 14 amino acids. CDR3 coding DNA: TGTGCCAGCAGTACAGGGACAGGGAACTATGGCTACACCTTC. It is translated as CASSTGTGNYGYTF.

V gene TRBV7-3 combines with J gene TRBJ1-2; D gene unclear. This CDR3 has 15 residues. Trimming cost V 2 bases and J 4 bases, with 14 bases left between them. Germline V gene lookup returns CDR1 SGHTA and CDR2 FQGTGA. CDR3: CASSLDFDRAYGYTF. Here the CDR3 DNA reads TGTGCCAGCAGCTTAGATTTCGATAGGGCCTATGGCTACACCTTC.

The rearrangement links TRBV7-6 to TRBJ2-2; D remains unclear. V shed 2 bases and J shed 1 base, with 5 bases lying between them. From germline, CDR1 is SGHVS and CDR2 FNYEAQ. This CDR3 spans 14 amino acids. The CDR3 DNA follows: TGTGCCAGCAGCTTAAACTGGAACACCGGGGAGCTGTTTTTT. It yields the protein CASSLNWNTGELFF. The full variable domain, rest sourced from reference TRBV7-6 and TRBJ2-2, is GAGVSQSPRYKVTKRGQDVALRCDPISGHVSLYWYRQALGQGPEFLTYFNYEAQQDKSGLPNDRFSAERPEGSISTLTIQRTEQRDSAMYRCASSLNWNTGELFFGEGSRLTVL.

The V and J genes are TRBV29-1 and TRBJ1-2; D perhaps matches TRBD1 (6 bases). The CDR3 covers 12 residues. V was clipped by 4 bases and J by 6 bases, with 12 bases between them. Germline CDR1 and CDR2: SQVTM and ANQGSEA. CDR3 loop: CSVGAGANGYTF. The CDR3 bases are TGCAGCGTTGGCGCAGGGGCGAATGGCTACACCTTC.